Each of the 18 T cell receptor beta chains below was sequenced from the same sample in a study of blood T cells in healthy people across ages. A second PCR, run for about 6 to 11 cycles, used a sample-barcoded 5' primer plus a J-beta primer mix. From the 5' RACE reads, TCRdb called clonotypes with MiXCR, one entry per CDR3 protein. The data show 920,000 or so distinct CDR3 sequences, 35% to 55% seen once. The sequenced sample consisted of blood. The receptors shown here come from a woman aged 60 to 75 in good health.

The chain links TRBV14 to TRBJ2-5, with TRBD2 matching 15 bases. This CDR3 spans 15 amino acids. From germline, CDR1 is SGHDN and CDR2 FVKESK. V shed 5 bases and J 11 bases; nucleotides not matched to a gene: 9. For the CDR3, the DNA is TGTGCCAGCAGCATCGGGACTAGCGGGAGGAATGAGCAGTACTTC. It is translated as CASSIGTSGRNEQYF.

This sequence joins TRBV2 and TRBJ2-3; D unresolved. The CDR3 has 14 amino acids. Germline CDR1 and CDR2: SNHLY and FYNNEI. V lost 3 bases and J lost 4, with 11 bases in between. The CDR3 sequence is CASSDSVEPDTQYF. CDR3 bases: TGTGCCAGCAGTGACTCAGTGGAGCCAGATACGCAGTATTTT.

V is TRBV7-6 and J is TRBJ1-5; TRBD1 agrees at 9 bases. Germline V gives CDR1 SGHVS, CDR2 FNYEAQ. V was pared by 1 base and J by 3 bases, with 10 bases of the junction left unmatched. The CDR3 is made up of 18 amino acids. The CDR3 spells CASSLVSGQGFNNQPQHF. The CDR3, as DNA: TGTGCCAGCAGCTTAGTTTCGGGACAGGGTTTTAACAATCAGCCCCAGCATTTT.

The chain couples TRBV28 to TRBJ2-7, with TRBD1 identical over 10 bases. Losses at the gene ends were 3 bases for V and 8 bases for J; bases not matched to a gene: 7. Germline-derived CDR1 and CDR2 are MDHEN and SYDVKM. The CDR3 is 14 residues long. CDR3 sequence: CASSFVTGGSKQYF. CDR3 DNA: TGTGCCAGCAGTTTCGTGACAGGGGGCTCTAAGCAGTACTTC.

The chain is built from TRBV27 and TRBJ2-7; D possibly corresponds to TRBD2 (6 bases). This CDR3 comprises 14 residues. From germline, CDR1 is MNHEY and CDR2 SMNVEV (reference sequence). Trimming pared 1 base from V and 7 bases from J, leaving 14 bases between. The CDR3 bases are TGTGCCAGCAGTTTATGGAGGGGTGGGCTAGAGCAGTACTTC. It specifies CASSLWRGGLEQYF.

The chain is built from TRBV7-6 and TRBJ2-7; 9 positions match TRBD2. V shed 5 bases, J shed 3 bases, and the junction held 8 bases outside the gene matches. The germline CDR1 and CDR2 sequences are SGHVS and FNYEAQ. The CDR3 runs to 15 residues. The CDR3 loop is CASSPSTSGNYEQYF. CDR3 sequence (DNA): TGTGCCAGCAGCCCTTCGACTAGCGGAAACTACGAGCAGTACTTC.

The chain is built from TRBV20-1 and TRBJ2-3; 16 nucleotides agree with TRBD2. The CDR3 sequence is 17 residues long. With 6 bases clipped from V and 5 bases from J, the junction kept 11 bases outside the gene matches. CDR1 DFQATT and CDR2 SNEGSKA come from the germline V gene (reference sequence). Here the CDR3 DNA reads TGCAGTGCATCGGGACTAGCGGGAGGGCTCGTTCAAGATACGCAGTATTTT. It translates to CSASGLAGGLVQDTQYF.

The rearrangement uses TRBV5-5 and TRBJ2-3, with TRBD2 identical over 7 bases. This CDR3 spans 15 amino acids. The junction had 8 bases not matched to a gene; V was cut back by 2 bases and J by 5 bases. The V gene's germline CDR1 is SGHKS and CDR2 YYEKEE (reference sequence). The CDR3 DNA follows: TGTGCCAGCAGCTTTCGAGGGAGGGCCGAAGATACGCAGTATTTT. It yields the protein CASSFRGRAEDTQYF.

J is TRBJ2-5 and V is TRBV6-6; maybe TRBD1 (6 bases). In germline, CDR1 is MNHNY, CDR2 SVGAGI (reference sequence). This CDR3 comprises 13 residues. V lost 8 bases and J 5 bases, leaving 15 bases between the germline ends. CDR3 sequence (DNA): TGTGCCAGCCCGAACAGGGTTAAGGAGACCCAGTACTTC. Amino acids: CASPNRVKETQYF.

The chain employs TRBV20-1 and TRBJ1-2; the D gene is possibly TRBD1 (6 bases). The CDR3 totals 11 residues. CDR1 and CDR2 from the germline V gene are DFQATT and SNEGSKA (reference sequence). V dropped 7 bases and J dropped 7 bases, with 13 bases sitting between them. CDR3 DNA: TGCAGTGTACCACAGGGATCTGGCTACACCTTC. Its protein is CSVPQGSGYTF.

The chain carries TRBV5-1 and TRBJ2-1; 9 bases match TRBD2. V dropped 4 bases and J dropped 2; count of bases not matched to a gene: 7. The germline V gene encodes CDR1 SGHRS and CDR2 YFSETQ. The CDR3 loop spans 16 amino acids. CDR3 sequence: CASSPSGEIPYNEQFF. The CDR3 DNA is TGCGCCAGCAGCCCTAGCGGGGAGATCCCCTACAATGAGCAGTTCTTC.

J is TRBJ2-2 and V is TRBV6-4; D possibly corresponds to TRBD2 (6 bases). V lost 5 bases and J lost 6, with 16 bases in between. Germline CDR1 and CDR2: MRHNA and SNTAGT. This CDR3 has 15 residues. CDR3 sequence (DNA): TGTGCCAGCAGTCTTCTTGCTACTAGCCCCGGGGAGCTGTTTTTT. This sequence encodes CASSLLATSPGELFF.

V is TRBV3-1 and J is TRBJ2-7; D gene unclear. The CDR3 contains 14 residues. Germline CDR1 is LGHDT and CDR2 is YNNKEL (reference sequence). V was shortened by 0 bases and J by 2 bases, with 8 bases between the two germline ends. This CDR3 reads CASSQDRKTYEQYF. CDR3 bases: TGTGCCAGCAGCCAAGATAGGAAAACCTACGAGCAGTACTTC.

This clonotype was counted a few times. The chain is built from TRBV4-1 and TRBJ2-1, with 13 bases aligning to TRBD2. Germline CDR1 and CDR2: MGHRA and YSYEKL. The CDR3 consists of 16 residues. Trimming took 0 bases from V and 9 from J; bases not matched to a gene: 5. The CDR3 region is CASSQDGLAGVREQFF. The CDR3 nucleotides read TGCGCCAGCAGCCAAGATGGACTAGCGGGAGTGCGTGAGCAGTTCTTC.

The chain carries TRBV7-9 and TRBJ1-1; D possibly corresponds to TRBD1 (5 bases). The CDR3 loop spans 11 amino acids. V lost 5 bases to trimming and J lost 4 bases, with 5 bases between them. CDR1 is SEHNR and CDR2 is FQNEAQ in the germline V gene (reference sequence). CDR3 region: CASSGATEAFF. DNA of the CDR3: TGTGCCAGCAGCGGGGCCACTGAAGCTTTCTTT. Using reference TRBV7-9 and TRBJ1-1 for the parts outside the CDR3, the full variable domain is DTGVSQNPRHKITKRGQNVTFRCDPISEHNRLYWYRQTLGQGPEFLTYFQNEAQLEKSRLLSDRFSAERPKGSFSTLEIQRTEQGDSAMYLCASSGATEAFFGQGTRLTVV.

In DNA form, the CDR3 reads TGTGCCAGCAGCCCCGACGGGGGACTTCTAAGCAATGAGCAGTTCTTC. Residues: CASSPDGGLLSNEQFF. V gene TRBV7-3 combines with J gene TRBJ2-1; D possibly corresponds to TRBD2 (6 bases). Germline V CDR1 and CDR2: SGHTA, FQGTGA. V was cut by 5 bases and J by 6 bases, with 20 bases left in between. The CDR3 consists of 16 residues.

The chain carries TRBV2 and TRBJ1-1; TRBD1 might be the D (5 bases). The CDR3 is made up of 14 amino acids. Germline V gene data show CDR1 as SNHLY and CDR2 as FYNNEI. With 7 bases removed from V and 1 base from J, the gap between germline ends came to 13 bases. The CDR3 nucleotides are TGTGCCAGCAAGAGCACGGGGACGAACACTGAAGCTTTCTTT. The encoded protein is CASKSTGTNTEAFF.

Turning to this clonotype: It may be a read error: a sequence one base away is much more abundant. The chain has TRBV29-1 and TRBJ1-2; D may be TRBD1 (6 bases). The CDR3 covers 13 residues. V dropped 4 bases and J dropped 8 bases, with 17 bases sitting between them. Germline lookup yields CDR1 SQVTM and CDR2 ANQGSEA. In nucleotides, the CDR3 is TGCAGCGTTGCACAGGGAATGGAGGCAGGCTACACCTTC. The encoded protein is CSVAQGMEAGYTF.